Following are 9 T cell receptor beta chains from one sample sequenced in a study of glioma-infiltrating T cells. Using RNA template, CDR3s of TCR alpha and beta were amplified with iRepertoire arm-PCR. TCRdb ran MiXCR on the multiplex PCR reads and lists one entry per CDR3 protein. The data hold over 70,000 distinct CDR3 sequences, with around 23% observed a single time. Material: glioma tissue, nonneoplastic brain tissue, or PBMCs (not recorded which). The receptors were gathered from a human donor with low-grade glioma or glioblastoma, undergoing nonglioma brain surgery, or in good health (not recorded which).

Regarding this clonotype: A much larger clone is a single base away; this may be a read error. V and J are TRBV10-1 and TRBJ2-1; D perhaps matches TRBD2 (6 bases). There are 16 residues in the CDR3. CDR1 is WNHNN and CDR2 is SYGVQD in the germline V gene (reference sequence). The V gene lost 4 bases and the J gene lost 0 bases, with 13 bases spanning the gap. The CDR3 DNA reads TGCGCCAGCAGTGGGTCGGGCGGGGCCTCCTACAATGAGCAGTTCTTC. It translates to CASSGSGGASYNEQFF.

This clonotype showed up many times. CDR3 bases: TGTGCCAGCACGACTAGCGGGGGGGCTGGAGAGACCCAGTACTTC. This gives the protein CASTTSGGAGETQYF. V is TRBV7-2 and J is TRBJ2-5, with 14 bases lining up with TRBD2. The CDR3 totals 15 residues. V shed 7 bases and J 4 bases; nucleotides not matched to a gene: 5. Looked up from germline, CDR1 is SGHTA and CDR2 is FQGNSA.

In its sample, this clonotype was seen many times. The V gene is TRBV3-1, the J gene TRBJ1-1; a possible D gene is TRBD1 (5 bases). The germline V gene encodes CDR1 LGHDT and CDR2 YNNKEL (reference sequence). V lost 5 bases and J 9 bases, leaving 10 bases between the germline ends. The CDR3 contains 11 residues. The chain's CDR3 is CASSGGEKAFF. In DNA, the CDR3 is TGTGCCAGCAGCGGAGGGGAGAAAGCTTTCTTT.

This clonotype was counted many times. V is TRBV10-3 and J is TRBJ2-7; unclear D gene. Germline loops: CDR1 ENHRY, CDR2 SYGVKD. The V end was cut by 9 bases, the J end by 4 bases, with 13 bases between. CDR3 length: 12 amino acids. CDR3 residues: CAIAPSGYEQYF. The CDR3 DNA follows: TGTGCCATTGCTCCCTCGGGTTACGAGCAGTACTTC.

This clonotype was observed at least ten times. The chain is built from TRBV7-2 and TRBJ1-2, with D unclear. The CDR3 sequence is 14 residues long. Germline CDR1 is SGHTA and CDR2 is FQGNSA. V was cut by 1 base and J by 5 bases, with 11 bases left in between. The CDR3 nucleotides are TGTGCCAGCAGCTTAGAGTTAGTGCAGTATGGCTACACCTTC. Encoded protein: CASSLELVQYGYTF.

This clonotype was counted many times. The chain has TRBV4-1 and TRBJ1-1, with unresolved D. The CDR3 contains 14 residues. Looked up from germline, CDR1 is MGHRA and CDR2 is YSYEKL. The V end lost 3 bases, the J end lost 0 bases, and 8 bases lay between the germline ends. The CDR3 DNA is TGCGCCAGCAGCCAGGGCCATTTGAACACTGAAGCTTTCTTT. Translation: CASSQGHLNTEAFF.

With respect to this clonotype: This may arise from a read error, as a much more abundant clone is one base away. The chain employs TRBV29-1 and TRBJ1-2; TRBD1 matches at 8 bases. This CDR3 is built from 12 residues. Germline V gene data show CDR1 as SQVTM and CDR2 as ANQGSEA. Written as DNA, the CDR3 is TGCAGCGCTGTGACAGGGGACTATGACTACACCTTC. Translated, it gives CSAVTGDYDYTF.

This clonotype was recorded a few times. The V and J genes are TRBV5-1 and TRBJ1-2; D unclear. The germline V and J ends were trimmed by 1 base and 3 bases, with 7 bases remaining between them. From germline, CDR1 is SGHRS and CDR2 YFSETQ. The CDR3 has 13 amino acids. The CDR3 coding sequence is TGCGCCAGCAGCTTGAGGTCGGACTATGGCTACACCTTC. It translates to CASSLRSDYGYTF.

This clonotype showed up many times. V gene TRBV29-1 combines with J gene TRBJ2-3; D possibly uses TRBD1 or TRBD2 (5 bases each). This CDR3 has 14 amino acids. The germline V gene encodes CDR1 SQVTM and CDR2 ANQGSEA. The germline V and J ends were trimmed by 4 bases and 1 base, with 12 bases remaining between them. CDR3 in DNA: TGCAGCGTTGCTGGGGGAAGGGGCACAGATACGCAGTATTTT. Residues: CSVAGGRGTDTQYF.